This T cell receptor (beta chain) was recorded in a study of early T cells in non-severe SARS-CoV-2 infection. This clonotype was observed a few times. The V gene lost 1 base and the J gene lost 6 bases, with 7 bases spanning the gap. Germline V lookup: CDR1 MNHEY, CDR2 SMNVEV (reference sequence). CDR3 length: 13 amino acids. Individual cDNA molecules each received unique molecular identifiers attached to them. TCRdb independently ran MiXCR on the 5' RACE reads; one entry per CDR3 protein. The data hold nearly 50,000 distinct CDR3 sequences, with approximately 5.7% observed a single time. The chain links TRBV27 to TRBJ1-5; D not resolved. This material consisted of whole blood, taken at baseline. This sequence originates from an adult who was a healthcare worker with PCR-confirmed SARS-CoV-2 infection or an uninfected control (not recorded which). As DNA, the CDR3 is TGTGCCAGCAGTTTATTGGGGAGTCAGCCCCAGCATTTT. This gives the protein CASSLLGSQPQHF.